What follows are 20 T cell receptor beta chains derived from one specimen sequenced in a study of blood T cell repertoires in COVID-19. Sequenced by immunoSEQ multiplex PCR; TCRdb stores in-frame clones only, minus some. The sample shows 69,000 or so clones, roughly 80% of them seen only once. Material: peripheral blood. The receptor source for this set is an elderly woman with acute or convalescent COVID-19.

Only a few counts were recorded for this clone. V usage is TRBV6-6 and J usage is TRBJ2-7; TRBD2 matches at 7 bases. The CDR3 has 14 residues. Per the germline V gene, CDR1 is MNHNY and CDR2 is SVGAGI (reference sequence). The V gene end was trimmed by 6 bases and the J gene end by 2 bases; junction bases not matched to a gene: 7. CDR3 sequence reads: CASSNTAGTYEQYF. DNA of the CDR3: TGTGCCAGCAGCAACACAGCGGGGACCTACGAGCAGTACTTC.

The CDR3, as DNA: TGTGCCAGCAGCTTGTTCCAGGAGCAGGGAAGACAGCCCCAGCATTTT. It encodes CASSLFQEQGRQPQHF. The chain is built from TRBV5-6 and TRBJ1-5, with D possibly being TRBD1 (5 bases). The ends were cut back, 1 base at V and 7 bases at J, with 18 bases in the middle. Germline CDR1 reads SGHDT; CDR2 reads YYEEEE. This CDR3 region has 16 residues.

The table lists this clone with a count of one. This chain connects TRBV6-6 to TRBJ2-5, with 7 bases fitting TRBD1. The V gene's germline CDR1 is MNHNY and CDR2 SVGAGI (reference sequence). CDR3 size: 17 residues. V dropped 5 bases and J dropped 2; count of bases not matched to a gene: 14. CDR3 in amino acids: CASSPGSISGQQETQYF. The CDR3, as DNA: TGTGCCAGCAGTCCGGGCTCGATTTCGGGACAGCAAGAGACCCAGTACTTC.

The chain uses TRBV5-6 and TRBJ2-5, with TRBD2 identical over 8 bases. In germline, CDR1 is SGHDT, CDR2 YYEEEE. V lost 0 bases, J lost 9 bases, and 13 bases stayed unmatched. The CDR3 contains 16 residues. The chain's CDR3 is CASSLDIAGRSGAQYF. The CDR3 DNA follows: TGTGCCAGCAGCTTGGATATAGCGGGGCGAAGTGGGGCCCAGTACTTC. Looking up the rest from reference TRBV5-6 and TRBJ2-5 gives the full variable domain: DAGVTQSPTHLIKTRGQQVTLRCSPKSGHDTVSWYQQALGQGPQFIFQYYEEEERQRGNFPDRFSGHQFPNYSSELNVNALLLGDSALYLCASSLDIAGRSGAQYFGPGTRLLVL.

This clone was observed once. V and J are TRBV6-5 and TRBJ2-5; possibly TRBD2 for D (7 bases). V gave up 6 bases and J gave up 4 bases, with 15 bases separating them. Looked up from germline, CDR1 is MNHEY and CDR2 is SVGAGI. CDR3 length equals 14 residues. The CDR3 coding sequence is TGTGCCAGCAGGCGAGGGGGGGTTGGAGAGACCCAGTACTTC. It encodes CASRRGGVGETQYF.

The CDR3 DNA sequence: TGTGCCAGCAGATTAGGCGGGGGAAGCTCCTACAATGAGCAGTTCTTC. Its protein is CASRLGGGSSYNEQFF. The genes are TRBV28 and TRBJ2-1; 7 positions agree with TRBD2. Trimming removed 6 bases from V and 0 bases from J; junction bases left unmatched: 8. CDR1 and CDR2 (germline): MDHEN, SYDVKM. The CDR3 runs 16 residues.

The rearrangement uses TRBV2 and TRBJ1-5, with D tentatively TRBD1 (5 bases). The V gene's germline CDR1 is SNHLY and CDR2 FYNNEI. This CDR3 has 15 residues. V was cut by 5 bases and J by 1 base, with 12 bases left in between. In DNA form, the CDR3 reads TGTGCCAGCAGTCGGGACTCGACGAGCAATCAGCCCCAGCATTTT. The encoded protein is CASSRDSTSNQPQHF.

The chain joins TRBV25-1 to TRBJ2-7; 7 nucleotides align to TRBD1. This CDR3 contains 13 residues. CDR1 is MGHDK and CDR2 is SYGVNS in the germline V gene. The J segment lost 3 bases and the V segment lost 6 bases, leaving 5 bases of the junction unmatched. In nucleotides, the CDR3 is TGTGCCAGCAGGGGGACAGCAGACTACGAGCAGTACTTC. Amino acid sequence: CASRGTADYEQYF.

CDR3 region: CASSLATSGGAADTQYF. DNA for the CDR3: TGCGCCAGCAGCTTGGCGACTAGCGGGGGGGCAGCAGATACGCAGTATTTT. The chain couples TRBV5-1 to TRBJ2-3, with TRBD2 matching over 14 bases. CDR3 size: 17 residues. CDR1 and CDR2 from the germline V gene are SGHRS and YFSETQ. J was trimmed by 4 bases and V by 0 bases; bases with no gene match: 4.

The chain uses TRBV18 and TRBJ2-2; weak D call: TRBD1 (6 bases). The V gene lost 3 bases and the J gene lost 2 bases, with 10 bases spanning the gap. The CDR3 length is 15 residues. The V gene's germline CDR1 is KGHSH and CDR2 LQKENI. This CDR3 is CASSPMDRNTGELFF. The CDR3 coding sequence is TGTGCCAGCTCACCCATGGACAGAAACACCGGGGAGCTGTTTTTT.

The gene calls are TRBV25-1 and TRBJ1-6; possibly TRBD1 for D (5 bases). V was cut by 6 bases and J by 10 bases, with 13 bases left in between. This CDR3 region has 13 residues. Germline V gives CDR1 MGHDK, CDR2 SYGVNS. The CDR3 loop is CASSPRVDSPLHF. The CDR3 bases are TGTGCCAGCAGCCCCAGGGTTGACTCACCCCTCCACTTT.

The chain employs TRBV25-1 and TRBJ1-1, with 8 bases matching TRBD1. Germline CDR1 is MGHDK and CDR2 is SYGVNS. The V segment lost 3 bases and the J segment 11 bases; nucleotides outside the gene matches: 11. The CDR3 has 14 residues. The CDR3 bases are TGTGCCAGCAGTGACCTCGACAGGGGTCGGGAGGCTTTCTTT. This translates into CASSDLDRGREAFF.

The V call is TRBV9, the J call TRBJ1-5, with 10 bases that match TRBD1. The CDR3 runs 14 residues. The V gene's germline CDR1 is SGDLS and CDR2 YYNGEE. Trimming at V came to 3 bases and at J to 6 bases, leaving 3 bases not matched to a gene. The CDR3 spells CASSATGGGQPQHF. CDR3 sequence (DNA): TGTGCCAGCAGCGCGACAGGGGGCGGTCAGCCCCAGCATTTT.

V usage is TRBV7-2 and J usage is TRBJ2-7; TRBD2 aligns across 10 bases. The trim removed 4 bases at V and 0 bases at J, leaving 6 bases unmatched. The CDR3 is 16 residues long. The V gene's germline CDR1 is SGHTA and CDR2 FQGNSA. The CDR3 coding sequence is TGTGCCAGCAGCTCAATAGCGGGGGGCTTCTCCTACGAGCAGTACTTC. Its translation: CASSSIAGGFSYEQYF.

V usage is TRBV20-1 and J usage is TRBJ2-7; 9 bases line up with TRBD1. CDR3 length: 14 residues. Per the germline V gene, CDR1 is DFQATT and CDR2 is SNEGSKA (reference sequence). The J segment lost 2 bases and the V segment lost 3 bases, leaving 5 bases of the junction unmatched. CDR3 region: CSASSWTGAYEQYF. The DNA for the CDR3 is TGCAGTGCTAGTTCGTGGACAGGGGCCTACGAGCAGTACTTC.

The chain combines TRBV5-1 with TRBJ2-2, with 9 bases aligning to TRBD2. The germline V gene encodes CDR1 SGHRS and CDR2 YFSETQ. The CDR3 runs 17 residues. The V and J ends lost 4 bases and 1 base, in that order; junction bases with no gene match: 8. The CDR3 region is CASSLGLAGQNTGELFF. The CDR3 DNA is TGCGCCAGCAGCCTGGGACTAGCTGGGCAGAACACCGGGGAGCTGTTTTTT.

The chain links TRBV6-1 to TRBJ2-7; TRBD1 is a possible D gene (5 bases). CDR3 length equals 14 residues. Trimming cost V 8 bases and J 2 bases, with 16 bases left between them. Germline V gene sequence: CDR1 MNHNS, CDR2 SASEGT. CDR3 in amino acids: CASALRAPPYEQYF. The CDR3 nucleotides are TGTGCCAGCGCCCTCAGGGCACCCCCCTACGAGCAGTACTTC.

The chain joins TRBV5-4 to TRBJ1-1, with a tentative D call TRBD1 (5 bases). The CDR3 is made up of 17 amino acids. CDR1 and CDR2 (germline): SGHNT, YYREEE (reference sequence). V was clipped by 1 base and J by 1 base, with 17 bases between them. The chain's CDR3 is CASSLRRGQRWNTEAFF. The CDR3 DNA sequence: TGTGCCAGCAGCTTGAGAAGGGGCCAACGCTGGAACACTGAAGCTTTCTTT. Combining the CDR3 with reference TRBV5-4 and TRBJ1-1 gives the whole variable domain ETGVTQSPTHLIKTRGQQVTLRCSSQSGHNTVSWYQQALGQGPQFIFQYYREEENGRGNFPPRFSGLQFPNYSSELNVNALELDDSALYLCASSLRRGQRWNTEAFFGQGTRLTVV.

This chain connects TRBV30 to TRBJ1-2; TRBD1 is a possible D gene (6 bases). Per germline, CDR1 GTSNPN and CDR2 SVGIG (reference sequence). V was cut by 7 bases and J by 2 bases, with 14 bases left in between. The CDR3 is 13 residues long. The CDR3 DNA reads TGTGCCTTTACAGGGAATAGAAACTATGGCTACACCTTC. Translating gives CAFTGNRNYGYTF. The full variable domain, with the rest looked up from reference TRBV30 and TRBJ1-2, is SQTIHQWPATLVQPVGSPLSLECTVEGTSNPNLYWYRQAAGRGLQLLFYSVGIGQISSEVPQNLSASRPQDRQFILSSKKLLLSDSGFYLCAFTGNRNYGYTFGSGTRLTVV.

The rearrangement links TRBV5-1 to TRBJ2-7, with TRBD2 identical over 7 bases. In germline, CDR1 is SGHRS, CDR2 YFSETQ. Germline trimming cut 0 bases from V and 2 bases from J; bases unmatched to any gene: 8. The CDR3 has 16 residues. The CDR3 DNA reads TGCGCCAGCAGCTTGGGGGACGGGAGGAGAGCCTACGAGCAGTACTTC. Translated: CASSLGDGRRAYEQYF.